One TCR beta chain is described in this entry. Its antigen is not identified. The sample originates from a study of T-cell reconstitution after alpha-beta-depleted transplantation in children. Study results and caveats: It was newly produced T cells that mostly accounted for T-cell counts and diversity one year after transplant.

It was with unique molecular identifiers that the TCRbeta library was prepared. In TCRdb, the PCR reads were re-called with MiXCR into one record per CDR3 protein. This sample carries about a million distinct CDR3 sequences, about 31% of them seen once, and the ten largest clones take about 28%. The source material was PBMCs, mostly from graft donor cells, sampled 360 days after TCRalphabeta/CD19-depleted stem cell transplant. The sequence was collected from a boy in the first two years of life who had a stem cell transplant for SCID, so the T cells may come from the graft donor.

The CDR3 DNA reads as TGTGCCAGCAGCTTACGCGGCGGGGGCGCGGGCTTTGAAGCTTTCTTT. This gives the protein CASSLRGGGAGFEAFF. V and J are TRBV7-3 and TRBJ1-1; tentative D call: TRBD1 (6 bases). The CDR3 contains 16 residues. Germline CDR1 reads SGHTA; CDR2 reads FQGTGA. V lost 2 bases, J lost 7 bases, and 20 bases lay in between.